This T cell receptor beta chain was recorded in a study of vaccination and CD4 T cells after COVID-19. The V and J ends lost 6 bases and 5 bases respectively, with 10 bases between them. The CDR3 covers 11 residues. Germline V gene sequence: CDR1 DFQATT, CDR2 SNEGSKA (reference sequence). Points from the study as a whole: Convalescent patients had 304 of 307 vaccine-specific clones showing spike mono-reactivity. Although the median of SARS-CoV-2-reactive clonotypes rose from around 19 to 38, the change was not significant.

Sequence data for DNA of cultured CD4+ T cells were generated by the Oncomine TCR Beta short-read assay. One entry per CDR3 protein, called by TCRdb with MiXCR from the PCR reads. Of about 27,000 distinct CDR3 sequences in the sample, 55% to 80% are singletons; the top ten hold 17%. Regarding treatment: approximately 11-day PBMC culture with coronavirus spike peptide pools or control peptides (ViraFEST assay). Following a culture period (more than 9 days), negative selection was used to isolate CD4+ T cells. Remarks on this clonotype: Its antigen is not identified.

Here the sequenced sample was CD4+ T cells from blood, cultured in vitro, taken after SARS-CoV-2 vaccination. This clonotype was obtained from a human donor who received a COVID-19 vaccine. This sequence joins TRBV20-1 and TRBJ1-1, with D perhaps TRBD1 (5 bases). The chain's CDR3 is CSAARGTEAFF. For the CDR3, the DNA is TGCAGTGCCGCACGGGGGACTGAAGCTTTCTTT.